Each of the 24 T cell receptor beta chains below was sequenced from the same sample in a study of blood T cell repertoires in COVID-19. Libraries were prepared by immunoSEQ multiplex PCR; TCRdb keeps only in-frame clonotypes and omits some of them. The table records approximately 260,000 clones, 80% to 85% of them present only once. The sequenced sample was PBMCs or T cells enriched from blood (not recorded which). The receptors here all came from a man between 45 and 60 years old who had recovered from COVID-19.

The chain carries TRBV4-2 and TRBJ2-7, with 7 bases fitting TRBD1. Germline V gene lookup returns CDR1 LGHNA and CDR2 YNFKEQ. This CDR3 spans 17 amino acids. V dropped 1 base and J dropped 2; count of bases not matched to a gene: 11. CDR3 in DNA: TGTGCCAGCAGCCAAGCCCAGACAGGGTTGGTCGCCTACGAGCAGTACTTC. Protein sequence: CASSQAQTGLVAYEQYF.

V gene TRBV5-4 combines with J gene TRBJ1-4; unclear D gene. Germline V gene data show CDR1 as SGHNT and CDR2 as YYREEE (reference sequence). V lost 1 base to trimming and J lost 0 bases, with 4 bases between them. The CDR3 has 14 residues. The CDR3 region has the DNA TGTGCCAGCAGCTTGCGCGCAACTAATGAAAAACTGTTTTTT. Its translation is CASSLRATNEKLFF. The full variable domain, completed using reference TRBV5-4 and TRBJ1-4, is ETGVTQSPTHLIKTRGQQVTLRCSSQSGHNTVSWYQQALGQGPQFIFQYYREEENGRGNFPPRFSGLQFPNYSSELNVNALELDDSALYLCASSLRATNEKLFFGSGTQLSVL.

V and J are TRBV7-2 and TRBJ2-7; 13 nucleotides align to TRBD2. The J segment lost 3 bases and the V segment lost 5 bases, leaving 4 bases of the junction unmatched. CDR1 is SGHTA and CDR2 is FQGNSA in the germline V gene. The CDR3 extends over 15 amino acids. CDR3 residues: CASSGTSGTLYEQYF. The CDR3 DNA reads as TGTGCCAGCAGCGGGACTAGCGGGACACTCTACGAGCAGTACTTC.

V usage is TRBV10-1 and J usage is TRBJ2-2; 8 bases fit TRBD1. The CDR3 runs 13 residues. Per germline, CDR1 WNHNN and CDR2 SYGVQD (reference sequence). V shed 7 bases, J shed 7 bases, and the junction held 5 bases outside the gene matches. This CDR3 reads CASTPDRDGELFF. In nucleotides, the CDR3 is TGCGCCAGCACCCCGGACAGGGACGGGGAGCTGTTTTTT.

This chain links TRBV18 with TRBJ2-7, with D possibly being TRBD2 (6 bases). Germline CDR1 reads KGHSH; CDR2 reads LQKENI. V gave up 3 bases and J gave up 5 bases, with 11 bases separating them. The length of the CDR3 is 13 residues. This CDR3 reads CASSPWSGDEQYF. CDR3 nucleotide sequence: TGTGCCAGCTCACCCTGGTCGGGGGACGAGCAGTACTTC. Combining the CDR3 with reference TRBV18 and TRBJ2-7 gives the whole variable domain NAGVMQNPRHLVRRRGQEARLRCSPMKGHSHVYWYRQLPEEGLKFMVYLQKENIIDESGMPKERFSAEFPKEGPSILRIQQVVRGDSAAYFCASSPWSGDEQYFGPGTRLTVT.

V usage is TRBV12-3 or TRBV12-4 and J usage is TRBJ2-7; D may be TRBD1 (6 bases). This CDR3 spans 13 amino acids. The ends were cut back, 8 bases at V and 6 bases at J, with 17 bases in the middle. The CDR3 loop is CASAENRVGEQYF. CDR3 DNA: TGTGCCAGCGCGGAAAACAGGGTTGGCGAGCAGTACTTC.

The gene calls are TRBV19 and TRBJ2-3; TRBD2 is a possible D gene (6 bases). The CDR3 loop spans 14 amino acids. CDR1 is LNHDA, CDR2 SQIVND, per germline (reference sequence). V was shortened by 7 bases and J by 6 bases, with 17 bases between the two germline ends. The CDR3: CASTLTRGQDTQYF. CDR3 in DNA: TGTGCCAGTACCTTGACTAGGGGCCAGGATACGCAGTATTTT.

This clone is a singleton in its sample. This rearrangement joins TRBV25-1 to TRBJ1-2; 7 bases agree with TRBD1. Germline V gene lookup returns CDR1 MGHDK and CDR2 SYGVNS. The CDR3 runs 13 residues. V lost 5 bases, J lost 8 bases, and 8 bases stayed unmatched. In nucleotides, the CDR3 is TGTGCCAGCAGTCGTACAGGGGCCGGGGGCTACACCTTC. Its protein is CASSRTGAGGYTF.

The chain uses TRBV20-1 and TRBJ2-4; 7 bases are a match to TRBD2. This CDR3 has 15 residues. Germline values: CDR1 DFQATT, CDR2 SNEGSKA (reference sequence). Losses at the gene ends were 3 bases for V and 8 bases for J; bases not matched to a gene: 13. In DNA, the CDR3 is TGCAGTGCTAGTAGAGCAACGGGAGGCCGCGACATTCAGTACTTC. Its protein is CSASRATGGRDIQYF.

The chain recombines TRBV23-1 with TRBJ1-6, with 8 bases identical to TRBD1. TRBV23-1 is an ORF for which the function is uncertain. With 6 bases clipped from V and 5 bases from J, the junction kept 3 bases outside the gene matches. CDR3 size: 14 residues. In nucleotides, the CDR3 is TGCGCCAGCAGCGGACAGGGAAATAATTCACCCCTCCACTTT. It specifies CASSGQGNNSPLHF.

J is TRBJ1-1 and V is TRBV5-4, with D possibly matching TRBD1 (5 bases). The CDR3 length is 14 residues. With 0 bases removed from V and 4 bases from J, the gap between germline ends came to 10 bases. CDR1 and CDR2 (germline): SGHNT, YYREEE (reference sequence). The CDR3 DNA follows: TGTGCCAGCAGCTTGGGGGGGGTCGGCACTGAAGCTTTCTTT. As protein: CASSLGGVGTEAFF.

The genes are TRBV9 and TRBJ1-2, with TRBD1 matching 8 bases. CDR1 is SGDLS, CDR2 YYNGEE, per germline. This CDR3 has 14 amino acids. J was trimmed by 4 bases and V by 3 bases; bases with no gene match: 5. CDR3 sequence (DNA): TGTGCCAGCAGCGCGGACAGGGCGGGCTATGGCTACACCTTC. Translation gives CASSADRAGYGYTF.

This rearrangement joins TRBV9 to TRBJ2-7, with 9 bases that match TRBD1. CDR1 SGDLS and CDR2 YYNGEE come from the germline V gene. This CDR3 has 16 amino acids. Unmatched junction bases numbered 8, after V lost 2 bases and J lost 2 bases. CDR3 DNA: TGTGCCAGCAGCGTGGGGACGGGACAGGGCCCCTACGAGCAGTACTTC. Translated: CASSVGTGQGPYEQYF.

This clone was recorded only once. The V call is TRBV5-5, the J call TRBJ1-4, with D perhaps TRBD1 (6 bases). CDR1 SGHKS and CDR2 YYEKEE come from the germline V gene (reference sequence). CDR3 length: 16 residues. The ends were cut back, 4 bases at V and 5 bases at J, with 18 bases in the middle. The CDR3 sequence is CASSLSWTVTNEKLFF. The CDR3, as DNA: TGTGCCAGCAGCCTGTCTTGGACAGTCACAAATGAAAAACTGTTTTTT.

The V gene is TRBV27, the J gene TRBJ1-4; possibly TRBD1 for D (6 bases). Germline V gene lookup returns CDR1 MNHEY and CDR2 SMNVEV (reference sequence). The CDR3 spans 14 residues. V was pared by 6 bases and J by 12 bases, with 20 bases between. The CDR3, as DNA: TGTGCCAGCAGGCCGGGACACTCGGTTTTGGAACTGTTTTTT. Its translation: CASRPGHSVLELFF.

DNA for the CDR3: TGTGCCAGCAGTTTCTCTGGACAGGGGCGGAACACTGAAGCTTTCTTT. Protein sequence: CASSFSGQGRNTEAFF. The chain uses TRBV6-5 and TRBJ1-1; 9 bases align to TRBD1. This CDR3 is built from 16 residues. V shed 4 bases and J 1 base; nucleotides not matched to a gene: 7. Germline V gene lookup returns CDR1 MNHEY and CDR2 SVGAGI.

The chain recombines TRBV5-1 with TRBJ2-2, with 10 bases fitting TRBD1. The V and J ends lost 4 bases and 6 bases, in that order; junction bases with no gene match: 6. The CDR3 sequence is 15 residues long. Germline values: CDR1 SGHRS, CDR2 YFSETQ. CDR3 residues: CASSGRQGASGELFF. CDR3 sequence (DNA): TGCGCCAGCAGCGGTCGACAGGGGGCGTCCGGGGAGCTGTTTTTT.

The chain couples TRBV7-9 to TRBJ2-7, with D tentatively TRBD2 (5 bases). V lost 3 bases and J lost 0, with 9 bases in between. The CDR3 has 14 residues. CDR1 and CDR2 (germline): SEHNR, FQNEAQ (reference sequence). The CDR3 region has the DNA TGTGCCAGCAGCTTTGGCGGGTACTCCTACGAGCAGTACTTC. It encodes CASSFGGYSYEQYF.

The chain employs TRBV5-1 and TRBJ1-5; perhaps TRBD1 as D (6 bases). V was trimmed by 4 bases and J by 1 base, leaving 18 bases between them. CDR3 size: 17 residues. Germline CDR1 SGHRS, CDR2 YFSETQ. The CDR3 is CASSPQPTGNSNQPQHF. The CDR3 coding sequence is TGCGCCAGCAGCCCCCAGCCCACAGGGAACAGCAATCAGCCCCAGCATTTT.

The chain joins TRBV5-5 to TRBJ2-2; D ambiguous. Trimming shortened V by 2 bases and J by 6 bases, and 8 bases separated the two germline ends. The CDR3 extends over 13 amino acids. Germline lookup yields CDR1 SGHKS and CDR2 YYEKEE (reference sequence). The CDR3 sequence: CASSLSRSGELFF. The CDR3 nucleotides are TGTGCCAGCAGCTTATCACGGTCCGGGGAGCTGTTTTTT.

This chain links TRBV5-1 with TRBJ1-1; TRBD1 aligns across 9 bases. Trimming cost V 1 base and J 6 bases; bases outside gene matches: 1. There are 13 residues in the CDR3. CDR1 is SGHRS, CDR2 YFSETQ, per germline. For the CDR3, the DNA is TGCGCCAGCAGCTTGACAGGGGGCCCTGAAGCTTTCTTT. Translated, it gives CASSLTGGPEAFF.

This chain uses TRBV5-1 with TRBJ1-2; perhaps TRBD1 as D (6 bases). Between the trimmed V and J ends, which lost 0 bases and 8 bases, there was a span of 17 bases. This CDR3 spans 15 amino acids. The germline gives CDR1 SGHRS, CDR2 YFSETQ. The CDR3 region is CASSLDRGGRGGYTF. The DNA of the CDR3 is TGCGCCAGCAGCTTGGATCGGGGGGGCCGAGGGGGCTACACCTTC.

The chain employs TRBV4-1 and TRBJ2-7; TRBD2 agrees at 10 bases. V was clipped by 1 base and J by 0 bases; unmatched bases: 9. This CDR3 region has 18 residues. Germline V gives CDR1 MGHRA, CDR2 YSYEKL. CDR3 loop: CASSQVRLAGASSYEQYF. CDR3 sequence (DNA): TGCGCCAGCAGCCAAGTTCGGCTAGCGGGGGCCAGCTCCTACGAGCAGTACTTC.

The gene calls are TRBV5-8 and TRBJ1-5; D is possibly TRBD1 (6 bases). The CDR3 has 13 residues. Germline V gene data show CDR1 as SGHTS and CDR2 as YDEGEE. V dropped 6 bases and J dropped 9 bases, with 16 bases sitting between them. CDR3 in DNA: TGTGCCAGCAATATGGACAGTCTGAGGCCCCAGCATTTT. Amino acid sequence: CASNMDSLRPQHF. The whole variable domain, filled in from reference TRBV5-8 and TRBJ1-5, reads EAGVTQSPTHLIKTRGQQATLRCSPISGHTSVYWYQQALGLGLQFLLWYDEGEERNRGNFPPRFSGRQFPNYSSELNVNALELEDSALYLCASNMDSLRPQHFGDGTRLSIL.